The 31 T cell receptor beta chains reported below all come from one sample, sequenced in a study of CD8 T cells in Susac syndrome (dated by TCRdb to the late 2010s). The method was the immunoSEQ multiplex PCR assay. RNA was extracted using the RNeasy kit, and about 0.5 to 1 microgram was reverse transcribed with random hexamers. TCRdb ran its own pipeline on the public reads, namely fastp trimming at Q25 and MiXCR clone calling, and kept in-frame beta chains. Rows with a matching CDR3 protein are joined into one entry that keeps the most common DNA and genes. In all, the sample holds about 430,000 distinct CDR3 sequences, and 75% to 90% of those were seen once. About 0.12% of the sample lies in the top ten. Sequenced: CD8+ T cells from PBMCs. The receptors originated from a human donor with multiple sclerosis.

V usage is TRBV4-1 and J usage is TRBJ1-2; D remains unclear. The ends were cut back, 1 base at V and 4 bases at J, with 10 bases in the middle. Germline V gene data show CDR1 as MGHRA and CDR2 as YSYEKL. CDR3 length equals 14 residues. DNA of the CDR3: TGCGCCAGCAGCCAAGTCGACGGTTCCTATGGCTACACCTTC. Residues: CASSQVDGSYGYTF.

The chain joins TRBV13 to TRBJ1-1; D perhaps matches TRBD1 (6 bases). The CDR3 is 15 residues long. CDR1 is PRHDT and CDR2 is FYEKMQ in the germline V gene (reference sequence). V was pared by 4 bases and J by 0 bases, with 12 bases between. Written as DNA, the CDR3 is TGTGCCAGCAGCTCCTCGGACAGATTGAACACTGAAGCTTTCTTT. It translates to CASSSSDRLNTEAFF.

The chain carries TRBV28 and TRBJ2-5; 7 bases match TRBD1. The V gene's germline CDR1 is MDHEN and CDR2 SYDVKM. The CDR3 is 14 amino acids. Losses at the gene ends were 5 bases for V and 2 bases for J; bases not matched to a gene: 5. In DNA, the CDR3 is TGTGCCAGCAGTATCCGACAGGGTCAAGAGACCCAGTACTTC. Residues: CASSIRQGQETQYF.

The chain is built from TRBV4-1 and TRBJ2-2, with 10 bases that match TRBD2. V was pared by 0 bases and J by 3 bases, with 13 bases of the junction left unmatched. The CDR3 extends over 20 amino acids. Germline V lookup: CDR1 MGHRA, CDR2 YSYEKL. The CDR3 here is CASSQDQVGLAGVHTGELFF. The CDR3 nucleotides are TGCGCCAGCAGCCAAGATCAAGTGGGGCTAGCGGGAGTTCACACCGGGGAGCTGTTTTTT.

J is TRBJ2-5 and V is TRBV4-1, with D unresolved. The germline V gene has CDR1 MGHRA and CDR2 YSYEKL. The CDR3 covers 13 residues. V gave up 2 bases and J gave up 5 bases, with 9 bases separating them. CDR3 loop: CASSQFLVETQYF. The CDR3, as DNA: TGCGCCAGCAGCCAATTTCTTGTTGAGACCCAGTACTTC.

The J gene is TRBJ1-1, the V gene TRBV4-1; D is possibly TRBD1 (5 bases). CDR1 is MGHRA, CDR2 YSYEKL, per germline. The CDR3 is 14 amino acids. V gave up 1 base and J gave up 3 bases, with 9 bases separating them. The CDR3 loop reads CASSQVGGHTEAFF. CDR3 DNA sequence: TGCGCCAGCAGCCAAGTCGGGGGACACACTGAAGCTTTCTTT.

This chain joins TRBV27 and TRBJ2-7, with 12 bases that match TRBD1. The V and J ends lost 6 bases and 2 bases, in that order; junction bases with no gene match: 17. This CDR3 has 19 amino acids. Germline CDR1 reads MNHEY; CDR2 reads SMNVEV (reference sequence). The CDR3 loop is CASRNVGQGAVGATYEQYF. CDR3 sequence (DNA): TGTGCCAGCAGGAACGTGGGACAGGGGGCAGTGGGGGCGACCTACGAGCAGTACTTC.

The rearrangement links TRBV12-3 or TRBV12-4 to TRBJ1-2; D might be TRBD1 (5 bases). The CDR3 spans 16 residues. V was cut by 3 bases and J by 0 bases, with 14 bases left in between. CDR3 protein: CASSFSEGSANYGYTF. For the CDR3, the DNA is TGTGCCAGCAGTTTCTCTGAGGGGTCAGCTAACTATGGCTACACCTTC.

Only one count was recorded for this clonotype. The CDR3 region is CASSLPREGLYTQYF. In nucleotides, the CDR3 is TGTGCCAGCAGCTTACCACGGGAGGGCCTATATACGCAGTATTTT. The chain uses TRBV7-6 and TRBJ2-3, with TRBD2 matching over 8 bases. V lost 2 bases and J lost 7; bases outside the gene matches: 8. The CDR3 sequence is 15 residues long. CDR1 SGHVS and CDR2 FNYEAQ come from the germline V gene.

V and J are TRBV19 and TRBJ1-1; no clear D gene. This CDR3 region has 11 residues. V shed 8 bases and J shed 4 bases, with 8 bases lying between them. Germline CDR1 reads LNHDA; CDR2 reads SQIVND (reference sequence). The CDR3 here is CASLSGTEAFF. As DNA, the CDR3 is TGTGCCAGTTTATCAGGCACTGAAGCTTTCTTT.

This chain uses TRBV12-3 or TRBV12-4 with TRBJ2-2; 10 positions agree with TRBD2. Trimming cost V 7 bases and J 4 bases; bases outside gene matches: 6. The CDR3 is 15 residues long. As DNA, the CDR3 is TGTGCCAGCATACCTAGCGGGAGTTTCACCGGGGAGCTGTTTTTT. Its translation: CASIPSGSFTGELFF.

The CDR3 spells CSVEDGGLFPGELFF. In DNA form, the CDR3 reads TGCAGCGTTGAAGACGGGGGGTTATTTCCCGGGGAGCTGTTTTTT. V gene TRBV29-1 combines with J gene TRBJ2-2; 7 bases align to TRBD2. V lost 0 bases to trimming and J lost 6 bases; unmatched junction nucleotides: 7. CDR1 SQVTM and CDR2 ANQGSEA come from the germline V gene. This CDR3 is 15 amino acids long.

The chain carries TRBV7-9 and TRBJ2-2; D uncertain. CDR3 size: 15 residues. The germline V and J ends were trimmed by 5 bases and 0 bases, with 10 bases remaining between them. The germline V gene has CDR1 SEHNR and CDR2 FQNEAQ (reference sequence). The CDR3 here is CASSPVESNTGELFF. DNA of the CDR3: TGTGCCAGCAGCCCCGTGGAGTCGAACACCGGGGAGCTGTTTTTT.

Written as DNA, the CDR3 is TGTGCCAGCACCAATTGGACGTCTGGCTACACCTTC. Protein: CASTNWTSGYTF. The chain uses TRBV27 and TRBJ1-2; D remains unclear. The CDR3 spans 12 residues. Trimming shortened V by 7 bases and J by 7 bases, and 13 bases separated the two germline ends. Germline assignment: CDR1 MNHEY and CDR2 SMNVEV (reference sequence).

DNA of the CDR3: TGTGCCAGCAGCGCCTCAGCGATGAACACTGAAGCTTTCTTT. Its protein is CASSASAMNTEAFF. This chain connects TRBV7-8 to TRBJ1-1; D gene ambiguous. V lost 5 bases and J 0 bases, leaving 10 bases between the germline ends. CDR1 is SGHVS, CDR2 FQNEAQ, per germline. The CDR3 spans 14 residues.

Here the CDR3 DNA reads TGTGCCAGCAGTTTTTCAGTTAGCAATCAGCCCCAGCATTTT. This codes for CASSFSVSNQPQHF. The V gene is TRBV6-5, the J gene TRBJ1-5; D not certain. The V gene lost 4 bases and the J gene lost 0 bases, with 7 bases spanning the gap. The V gene's germline CDR1 is MNHEY and CDR2 SVGAGI. This CDR3 is 14 amino acids long.

This chain links TRBV7-9 with TRBJ2-1, with 9 bases aligning to TRBD1. Trimming at V came to 10 bases and at J to 7 bases, leaving 17 bases not matched to a gene. Germline lookup yields CDR1 SEHNR and CDR2 FQNEAQ (reference sequence). The CDR3 totals 16 residues. In nucleotides, the CDR3 is TGTGCCAATTCTGACAGGGACAGGGAACACCTGAATGAGCAGTTCTTC. Amino acid sequence: CANSDRDREHLNEQFF.

The CDR3 coding sequence is TGTGCCTGGCTGAACCGGGACGGGGGGACCTATGGCTACACCTTC. Protein product: CAWLNRDGGTYGYTF. V is TRBV30 and J is TRBJ1-2; D perhaps matches TRBD1 (5 bases). This CDR3 is built from 15 residues. V lost 5 bases and J 4 bases, leaving 20 bases between the germline ends. Germline V gene lookup returns CDR1 GTSNPN and CDR2 SVGIG (reference sequence).

This chain uses TRBV30 with TRBJ2-7; possibly TRBD2 for D (5 bases). V shed 2 bases and J shed 5 bases, with 13 bases lying between them. This CDR3 contains 13 residues. Germline values: CDR1 GTSNPN, CDR2 SVGIG (reference sequence). The CDR3 protein is CAWSHTNGDEQYF. DNA of the CDR3: TGTGCCTGGAGTCATACTAACGGGGACGAGCAGTACTTC.

The V and J genes are TRBV4-1 and TRBJ1-1; 7 nucleotides match TRBD1. The CDR3 is made up of 16 amino acids. J lost 0 bases, V lost 6 bases, and 10 bases had no gene match. Per the germline V gene, CDR1 is MGHRA and CDR2 is YSYEKL. For the CDR3, the DNA is TGCGCCAGCAGGGAATTCGGGCAGGGGGTGAACACTGAAGCTTTCTTT. As protein: CASREFGQGVNTEAFF.

This clonotype was detected once. This chain links TRBV20-1 with TRBJ2-1, with 14 bases matching TRBD2. Germline V CDR1 and CDR2: DFQATT, SNEGSKA (reference sequence). The CDR3 covers 14 residues. J was trimmed by 6 bases and V by 5 bases; bases with no gene match: 3. In DNA, the CDR3 is TGCAGTGCTGAGGGACTAGCGGGAGTCAATGAGCAGTTCTTC. Translating gives CSAEGLAGVNEQFF.

V gene TRBV28 combines with J gene TRBJ1-1; D uncertain. V was trimmed by 4 bases and J by 3 bases, leaving 18 bases between them. The length of the CDR3 is 16 residues. Germline V gene sequence: CDR1 MDHEN, CDR2 SYDVKM. This CDR3 reads CASSYTYTREYTEAFF. The CDR3 DNA reads TGTGCCAGCAGTTACACCTACACCCGGGAATACACTGAAGCTTTCTTT.

The chain couples TRBV3-1 to TRBJ2-7; the match to TRBD2 covers 7 bases. Trimming cost V 4 bases and J 7 bases; bases outside gene matches: 7. Germline CDR1 is LGHDT and CDR2 is YNNKEL (reference sequence). This CDR3 comprises 13 residues. The CDR3 coding sequence is TGTGCCAGCAGCCGAGAGGTCGGGGGGGAGCAGTACTTC. This codes for CASSREVGGEQYF.

The chain recombines TRBV14 with TRBJ2-7; 8 bases line up with TRBD1. CDR1 and CDR2 (germline): SGHDN, FVKESK. The CDR3 sequence is 17 residues long. V lost 0 bases to trimming and J lost 4 bases; unmatched junction nucleotides: 11. CDR3 loop: CASSQERSQGDGYEQYF. The CDR3 DNA is TGTGCCAGCAGCCAAGAAAGATCACAGGGGGACGGATACGAGCAGTACTTC.

The chain combines TRBV4-1 with TRBJ2-3, with 12 bases fitting TRBD2. The CDR3 loop spans 16 amino acids. CDR1 and CDR2 from the germline V gene are MGHRA and YSYEKL. The V segment lost 4 bases and the J segment 4 bases; nucleotides outside the gene matches: 6. Written as DNA, the CDR3 is TGCGCCAGCAGCCGCAAACTAGCGGGGGGCTCAGATACGCAGTATTTT. Translating gives CASSRKLAGGSDTQYF.

This clonotype showed up just a few times. This sequence joins TRBV7-2 and TRBJ2-1, with 11 positions matching TRBD2. CDR1 and CDR2 from the germline V gene are SGHTA and FQGNSA. This CDR3 is built from 15 residues. After removal of 1 base from V and 5 bases from J, the junction contained 1 base not matched to a gene. The CDR3: CASSLGTSGHNEQFF. The CDR3, as DNA: TGTGCCAGCAGCTTAGGGACTAGCGGGCACAATGAGCAGTTCTTC. The whole variable domain, remainder taken from reference TRBV7-2 and TRBJ2-1, is GAGVSQSPSNKVTEKGKDVELRCDPISGHTALYWYRQSLGQGLEFLIYFQGNSAPDKSGLPSDRFSAERTGGSVSTLTIQRTQQEDSAVYLCASSLGTSGHNEQFFGPGTRLTVL.

The V gene is TRBV29-1, the J gene TRBJ2-7; 9 bases are a match to TRBD1. Looked up from germline, CDR1 is SQVTM and CDR2 is ANQGSEA. Germline trimming cut 3 bases from V and 2 bases from J; bases unmatched to any gene: 8. The CDR3 sequence is 15 residues long. The CDR3 here is CSVESGQGRPYEQYF. CDR3 nucleotides: TGCAGCGTTGAGTCGGGACAGGGAAGGCCCTACGAGCAGTACTTC.

The rearrangement uses TRBV6-6 and TRBJ1-1; D is perhaps TRBD1 (6 bases). The CDR3 is 13 residues long. The germline V and J ends were trimmed by 5 bases and 3 bases, with 10 bases remaining between them. Looked up from germline, CDR1 is MNHNY and CDR2 is SVGAGI (reference sequence). For the CDR3, the DNA is TGTGCCAGCAGTACGGACAGATACACTGAAGCTTTCTTT. Its translation is CASSTDRYTEAFF.

The chain is built from TRBV5-1 and TRBJ2-3; 13 bases agree with TRBD2. CDR3 length: 18 amino acids. Germline V CDR1 and CDR2: SGHRS, YFSETQ. Germline trimming cut 0 bases from V and 1 base from J; bases unmatched to any gene: 5. The CDR3 reads CASSLGGLAGSGTDTQYF. The CDR3 DNA follows: TGCGCCAGCAGCTTGGGGGGACTAGCGGGATCTGGCACAGATACGCAGTATTTT.

The chain employs TRBV11-2 and TRBJ2-1; D is ambiguous. This CDR3 has 12 residues. V gave up 5 bases and J gave up 7 bases, with 9 bases separating them. Germline-derived CDR1 and CDR2 are SGHAT and FQNNGV. The CDR3 sequence is CASSQLGNEQFF. The CDR3 DNA reads TGTGCCAGCAGCCAACTGGGAAATGAGCAGTTCTTC.

V gene TRBV20-1 combines with J gene TRBJ2-4, with D possibly TRBD1 on 6 matching bases. Germline CDR1 and CDR2: DFQATT and SNEGSKA (reference sequence). This CDR3 comprises 14 residues. Trimming shortened V by 0 bases and J by 1 base, and 7 bases separated the two germline ends. The CDR3 DNA reads as TGCAGTGCTAGAGAACAGGGTGCCAAAAACATTCAGTACTTC. Its translation: CSAREQGAKNIQYF.